This is a list of T cell receptor beta chains from one sample in a study of T-cell memory formation after mild COVID-19. Via MiXCR, TCRdb re-called the 5' RACE reads, giving one row per CDR3 protein. The table has under 700,000 distinct CDR3 sequences, roughly 21% seen once. Input material: PBMCs or a T cell subset sorted from them (not recorded which). These receptors originate from an adult woman who had mild COVID-19 (a few samples of this study predate the infection). Cell type and time point are not known. Each CDR3 is given without its conserved first and last residue. The D gene is left open where the match is weak.

D	V	CDR3
NA	TRBV12-3/TRBV12-4	ASSPPGRGWNT
TRBD1	TRBV5-4	ASSTDRVGNTGELF
TRBD1	TRBV7-9	ASRSTGTKETQY
NA	TRBV20-1	SARGYSPGQSFREKLF
NA	TRBV7-2	ASRLNTGETQY
NA	TRBV3-1	ASSHRTEFPFHEQY
TRBD1	TRBV10-3	AISPGQGDGYT
NA	TRBV11-3	ASSLGLTGSYNEQF
NA	TRBV5-5	ASSPGLQLSTDTQY
TRBD2	TRBV7-6	ASSLVLAGGTEQF
NA	TRBV12-3/TRBV12-4	ASSPTITDTQY
NA	TRBV7-9	ASSLAGRRHGYT
TRBD1	TRBV5-1	ASSLWTGPGYT
NA	TRBV12-3/TRBV12-4	ASRTQGNQPQH
NA	TRBV7-2	ASSLRDRKTYEQY
NA	TRBV24-1	ATSDRQIYNEQF
NA	TRBV20-1	SATGDGNQPQH
NA	TRBV11-2	ASSVDRSNEQF
TRBD2	TRBV4-1	ASSLFASGGVINEQF
NA	TRBV5-1	ASSLVQARDTQY
TRBD1	TRBV3-1	ASSQDGTDRNTEAF
NA	TRBV5-1	ASSQSGSTDTQY